A single sample is the source of the 18 T cell receptor beta chains below, sequenced in a study of cytotoxic CD8 clonotypes in ibrutinib-treated CLL. The table came from immunoSEQ multiplex PCR; TCRdb's copy has only in-frame clones and leaves some out. The repertoire holds 7,300 or so clones, under 85% seen once, with 3.8% in the top ten. Source: PBMCs, taken before ibrutinib treatment. The receptors originated from a human donor with chronic lymphocytic leukemia.

This chain uses TRBV28 with TRBJ2-7; a possible D gene is TRBD2 (7 bases). Trimming cost V 10 bases and J 9 bases, with 31 bases left between them. The CDR3 has 16 amino acids. The germline CDR1 and CDR2 sequences are MDHEN and SYDVKM. The CDR3 is CATTLRVRGGMDWQYF. As DNA, the CDR3 is TGTGCCACCACCCTAAGAGTTAGGGGGGGGATGGATTGGCAGTACTTC.

V usage is TRBV5-6 and J usage is TRBJ2-2, with TRBD1 matching 10 bases. V lost 0 bases and J lost 4; bases outside the gene matches: 6. This CDR3 region has 17 residues. The V gene's germline CDR1 is SGHDT and CDR2 YYEEEE. The DNA for the CDR3 is TGTGCCAGCAGCTTGGAAGGGACAGGGGTTCGCACCGGGGAGCTGTTTTTT. Encoded protein: CASSLEGTGVRTGELFF.

J is TRBJ2-2 and V is TRBV7-8, with 7 bases lining up with TRBD1. This CDR3 has 16 amino acids. J was trimmed by 1 base and V by 2 bases; bases with no gene match: 4. The germline CDR1 and CDR2 sequences are SGHVS and FQNEAQ. DNA of the CDR3: TGTGCCAGCAGCTTACAGGGGGTAAAGAACACCGGGGAGCTGTTTTTT. Translation: CASSLQGVKNTGELFF.

J is TRBJ2-6 and V is TRBV4-2, with D perhaps TRBD2 (6 bases). The CDR3 extends over 19 amino acids. Germline V gene data show CDR1 as LGHNA and CDR2 as YNFKEQ. V lost 3 bases, J lost 0 bases, and 18 bases lay in between. In DNA, the CDR3 is TGTGCCAGCAGCCAGCTTGGGGGACTCACCTTCTCTGGGGCCAACGTCCTGACTTTC. This gives the protein CASSQLGGLTFSGANVLTF.

V usage is TRBV7-3 and J usage is TRBJ2-3; 8 bases fit TRBD2. V gave up 8 bases and J gave up 2 bases; unmatched junction bases: 3. This CDR3 region has 13 residues. Germline CDR1 is SGHTA and CDR2 is FQGTGA. The CDR3 region has the DNA TGTGCCAGCGGTAGCGGGGCCACAGATACGCAGTATTTT. This gives the protein CASGSGATDTQYF.

The count of this clone is one. This rearrangement joins TRBV10-3 to TRBJ2-2, with 8 bases aligning to TRBD1. Germline V gene lookup returns CDR1 ENHRY and CDR2 SYGVKD. The CDR3 has 16 residues. V gave up 6 bases and J gave up 3 bases; unmatched junction bases: 9. Written as DNA, the CDR3 is TGTGCCATCAGCAAACTAGGACAGGGCGACACCGGGGAGCTGTTTTTT. Residues: CAISKLGQGDTGELFF.

The sample holds one count of this clone. This rearrangement joins TRBV28 to TRBJ2-3; 9 bases line up with TRBD2. Per the germline V gene, CDR1 is MDHEN and CDR2 is SYDVKM. The V gene end was trimmed by 2 bases and the J gene end by 4 bases; junction bases not matched to a gene: 10. The CDR3 sequence is 17 residues long. The chain's CDR3 is CASSLPPPAGGSDTQYF. CDR3 DNA sequence: TGTGCCAGCAGTTTACCCCCCCCGGCGGGAGGGTCAGATACGCAGTATTTT.

The V and J genes are TRBV28 and TRBJ2-1; TRBD1 might be the D (6 bases). The germline V gene encodes CDR1 MDHEN and CDR2 SYDVKM. V was shortened by 1 base and J by 7 bases, with 14 bases between the two germline ends. The CDR3 totals 15 residues. CDR3 sequence (DNA): TGTGCCAGCAGTTTATACCGACAGGTGCCAAATGAGCAGTTCTTC. Encoded protein: CASSLYRQVPNEQFF.

This chain connects TRBV15 to TRBJ1-6, with TRBD1 as a possible D gene (5 bases). Germline CDR1 is LNHNV and CDR2 is YYDKDF (reference sequence). The CDR3 sequence is 17 residues long. V was trimmed by 2 bases and J by 6 bases, leaving 17 bases between them. This CDR3 reads CATSRRVGTRTNSPLHF. In DNA, the CDR3 is TGTGCCACCAGCAGACGTGTCGGGACCAGAACTAATTCACCCCTCCACTTT.

V gene TRBV5-6 combines with J gene TRBJ2-1; D possibly corresponds to TRBD2 (5 bases). The CDR3 runs 14 residues. With 4 bases removed from V and 7 bases from J, the gap between germline ends came to 15 bases. Germline loops: CDR1 SGHDT, CDR2 YYEEEE. CDR3 region: CASSTWTGWNEQFF. The CDR3 bases are TGTGCCAGCAGCACGTGGACTGGGTGGAATGAGCAGTTCTTC. Supplemented by reference TRBV5-6 and TRBJ2-1, the full variable domain reads DAGVTQSPTHLIKTRGQQVTLRCSPKSGHDTVSWYQQALGQGPQFIFQYYEEEERQRGNFPDRFSGHQFPNYSSELNVNALLLGDSALYLCASSTWTGWNEQFFGPGTRLTVL.

This chain links TRBV5-1 with TRBJ2-3, with 12 positions matching TRBD1. The CDR3 extends over 15 amino acids. The V gene end was trimmed by 4 bases and the J gene end by 4 bases; junction bases not matched to a gene: 4. Germline V lookup: CDR1 SGHRS, CDR2 YFSETQ. CDR3 sequence reads: CASSLGTGGSDTQYF. CDR3 nucleotide sequence: TGCGCCAGCAGCCTGGGGACAGGGGGCTCAGATACGCAGTATTTT.

The CDR3 is CASSFSGGRYEQYF. The CDR3 DNA reads as TGTGCCAGCAGCTTCAGCGGGGGAAGGTACGAGCAGTACTTC. The V gene is TRBV7-9, the J gene TRBJ2-7; 8 bases match TRBD2. V lost 3 bases to trimming and J lost 4 bases; unmatched junction nucleotides: 5. The CDR3 has 14 residues. Germline V gene lookup returns CDR1 SEHNR and CDR2 FQNEAQ (reference sequence).

The chain is built from TRBV10-2 and TRBJ1-5; D is unresolved. The length of the CDR3 is 14 residues. Trimming stripped 1 base from V and 1 base from J, with 5 bases between. Germline V gene sequence: CDR1 WSHSY, CDR2 SAAADI. The chain's CDR3 is CASSEYGSNQPQHF. The CDR3 DNA reads TGCGCCAGCAGTGAGTATGGCAGCAATCAGCCCCAGCATTTT.

The chain recombines TRBV7-2 with TRBJ2-3; D ambiguous. There are 14 residues in the CDR3. Germline CDR1 and CDR2: SGHTA and FQGNSA. V dropped 1 base and J dropped 2 bases, with 7 bases sitting between them. CDR3 bases: TGTGCCAGCAGCTTAGTTGCGAACACAGATACGCAGTATTTT. Its translation: CASSLVANTDTQYF. Supplemented by reference TRBV7-2 and TRBJ2-3, the full variable domain reads GAGVSQSPSNKVTEKGKDVELRCDPISGHTALYWYRQSLGQGLEFLIYFQGNSAPDKSGLPSDRFSAERTGGSVSTLTIQRTQQEDSAVYLCASSLVANTDTQYFGPGTRLTVL.

The gene calls are TRBV7-3 and TRBJ1-1; the D gene is possibly TRBD1 (5 bases). Germline-derived CDR1 and CDR2 are SGHTA and FQGTGA. Deletions cut 6 bases from V and 1 base from J, with 12 bases between. This CDR3 is 14 amino acids long. Here the CDR3 reads CASSSQGANTEAFF. For the CDR3, the DNA is TGTGCCAGCAGTTCTCAGGGTGCGAACACTGAAGCTTTCTTT.

This chain uses TRBV7-3 with TRBJ1-4; D perhaps matches TRBD1 (5 bases). With 1 base removed from V and 8 bases from J, the gap between germline ends came to 32 bases. This CDR3 region has 21 residues. The germline CDR1 and CDR2 sequences are SGHTA and FQGTGA. This chain's CDR3 is CASSLSPTTRQSRLCIEKLFF. DNA for the CDR3: TGTGCCAGCAGCTTAAGTCCCACTACCCGACAGTCCCGCCTTTGTATCGAAAAACTGTTTTTT.

This rearrangement joins TRBV5-6 to TRBJ2-5; D is unclear. This CDR3 contains 13 residues. Germline V gene lookup returns CDR1 SGHDT and CDR2 YYEEEE. Between the trimmed V and J ends, which lost 4 bases and 4 bases, there was a span of 11 bases. As DNA, the CDR3 is TGTGCCAGCAGCCCTGCCGGTGGAGAGACCCAGTACTTC. It specifies CASSPAGGETQYF. The variable domain in full, with the rest retrieved from reference TRBV5-6 and TRBJ2-5, is DAGVTQSPTHLIKTRGQQVTLRCSPKSGHDTVSWYQQALGQGPQFIFQYYEEEERQRGNFPDRFSGHQFPNYSSELNVNALLLGDSALYLCASSPAGGETQYFGPGTRLLVL.

V is TRBV10-3 and J is TRBJ2-7; 7 bases align to TRBD2. CDR1 is ENHRY and CDR2 is SYGVKD in the germline V gene. Trimming removed 0 bases from V and 5 bases from J; junction bases left unmatched: 7. This CDR3 has 15 amino acids. DNA of the CDR3: TGTGCCATCAGTGAGTCAGGACTAGGAGGCGACGAGCAGTACTTC. Amino acids: CAISESGLGGDEQYF.